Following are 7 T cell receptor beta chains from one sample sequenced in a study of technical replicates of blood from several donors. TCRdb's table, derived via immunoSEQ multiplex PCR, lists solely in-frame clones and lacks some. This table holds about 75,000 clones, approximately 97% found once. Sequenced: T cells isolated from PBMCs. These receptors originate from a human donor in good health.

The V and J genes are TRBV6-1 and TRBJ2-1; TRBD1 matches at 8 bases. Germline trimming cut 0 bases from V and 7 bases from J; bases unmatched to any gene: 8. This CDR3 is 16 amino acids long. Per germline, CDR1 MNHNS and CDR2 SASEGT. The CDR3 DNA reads TGTGCCAGCAGTGAAGCGAGGACAGGGACCCCTAATGAGCAGTTCTTC. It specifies CASSEARTGTPNEQFF.

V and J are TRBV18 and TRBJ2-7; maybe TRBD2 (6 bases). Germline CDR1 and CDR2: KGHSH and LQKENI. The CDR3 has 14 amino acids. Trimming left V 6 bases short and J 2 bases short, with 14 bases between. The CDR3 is CASSPRDWTYEQYF. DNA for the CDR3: TGTGCCAGCTCGCCTAGGGACTGGACCTACGAGCAGTACTTC.

The CDR3 DNA reads as TGTGCCAGCAGCCCCACACTACCCTATGGCTACACCTTC. Translating it yields CASSPTLPYGYTF. The chain couples TRBV11-2 to TRBJ1-2; D gene ambiguous. Germline V gene lookup returns CDR1 SGHAT and CDR2 FQNNGV. Trimming cost V 5 bases and J 4 bases, with 11 bases left between them. The length of the CDR3 is 13 residues.

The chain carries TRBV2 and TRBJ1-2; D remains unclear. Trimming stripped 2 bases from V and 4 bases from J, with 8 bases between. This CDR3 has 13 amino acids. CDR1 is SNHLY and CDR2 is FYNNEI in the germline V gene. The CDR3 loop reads CASSELQLYGYTF. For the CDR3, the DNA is TGTGCCAGCAGTGAATTACAGCTCTATGGCTACACCTTC.

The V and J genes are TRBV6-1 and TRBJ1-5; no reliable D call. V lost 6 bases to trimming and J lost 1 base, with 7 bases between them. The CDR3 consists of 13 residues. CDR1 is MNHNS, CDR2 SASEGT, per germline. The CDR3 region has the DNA TGTGCCAGCAGGGCGGGGAGCAATCAGCCCCAGCATTTT. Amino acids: CASRAGSNQPQHF.

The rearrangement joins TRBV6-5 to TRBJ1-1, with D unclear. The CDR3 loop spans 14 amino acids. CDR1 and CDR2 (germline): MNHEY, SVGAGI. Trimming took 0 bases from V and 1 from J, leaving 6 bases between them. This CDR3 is CASSYSFRNTEAFF. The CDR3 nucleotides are TGTGCCAGCAGTTACTCTTTCCGGAACACTGAAGCTTTCTTT.

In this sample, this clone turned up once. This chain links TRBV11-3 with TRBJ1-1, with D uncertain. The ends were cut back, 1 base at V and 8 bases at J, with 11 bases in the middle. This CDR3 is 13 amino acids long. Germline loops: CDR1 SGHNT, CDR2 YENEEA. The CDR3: CASSLAPKREAFF. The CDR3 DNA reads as TGTGCCAGCAGCTTAGCCCCGAAGAGGGAAGCTTTCTTT.